The T cell receptor (beta chain) described here comes from a study of OX40 agonist ivuxolimab in advanced cancers. Study information: The dose-escalation group included hepatocellular carcinoma, melanoma, renal cell carcinoma and head and neck cancer.

Study results and limitations: Also present in some nonresponders was a low level of normalized T-cell clonal expansion.

This table comes from immunoSEQ multiplex PCR, and its TCRdb copy is limited to in-frame clones, with some not included. The data contain 75,000 to 95,000 clones, about 91% of them singletons. About this clone: Its target is not known.

In germline, CDR1 is MDHEN, CDR2 SYDVKM. This CDR3 comprises 15 residues. V was cut by 4 bases and J by 0 bases, with 10 bases left in between. The receptor was derived from an adult with an advanced solid tumor such as melanoma, head and neck, liver or kidney cancer. Sequencing used CD4+ or CD8+ T cells sorted from blood, obtained in a trial of the OX40 agonist ivuxolimab. The chain employs TRBV28 and TRBJ1-5, with D uncertain. For the CDR3, the DNA is TGTGCCAGCAGTTCGGGAACGTCTAGCAATCAGCCCCAGCATTTT. It is translated as CASSSGTSSNQPQHF.